The 8 T cell receptor beta chains below were found in one sample sequenced in a study of T cell repertoires in cytomegalovirus infection. Using its own MiXCR run on the reads, TCRdb lists one record per CDR3 protein. Of over 100,000 distinct CDR3 sequences detected, 29% appear once; the ten largest clones hold 80% to 90%. Which antigens these TCRs recognize remains unknown. This specimen was CD8+ T cells from cultured PBMCs, taken from culture after CMV antigen stimulation. The receptor set was obtained from a human donor in good health (CMV status not recorded). Some clones in this sample may be carry-over from other donors' samples.

This clonotype was detected many times. The chain links TRBV7-2 to TRBJ2-5, with 10 bases aligning to TRBD1. This CDR3 spans 16 amino acids. Germline trimming cut 6 bases from V and 5 bases from J; bases unmatched to any gene: 12. CDR1 SGHTA and CDR2 FQGNSA come from the germline V gene. This chain's CDR3 is CASSSAWTGGSETQYF. CDR3 nucleotide sequence: TGTGCCAGCAGTTCTGCTTGGACAGGGGGATCTGAGACCCAGTACTTC.

There are a few counts of this clonotype. This sequence joins TRBV4-2 and TRBJ1-3; D remains ambiguous. Trimming pared 0 bases from V and 0 bases from J, leaving 15 bases between. CDR3 length equals 18 residues. CDR1 and CDR2 (germline): LGHNA, YNFKEQ. CDR3 region: CASSQDLAPTLSGNTIYF. CDR3 in DNA: TGTGCCAGCAGCCAAGACCTTGCTCCAACGCTCTCTGGAAACACCATATATTTT.

This clonotype was detected only a few times. This rearrangement joins TRBV27 to TRBJ1-2, with 8 bases that match TRBD1. The germline gives CDR1 MNHEY, CDR2 SMNVEV (reference sequence). After removal of 6 bases from V and 8 bases from J, the junction contained 23 bases not matched to a gene. The CDR3 has 18 amino acids. CDR3 nucleotides: TGTGCCAGCAGCACACTACGCCCGAACCTCAGGGGGCCCGGGGGCTACACCTTC. Translating it yields CASSTLRPNLRGPGGYTF.

This clonotype was seen repeatedly, ten times or more. The gene calls are TRBV20-1 and TRBJ2-4; 7 bases are a match to TRBD2. Trimming took 7 bases from V and 0 from J; bases not matched to a gene: 6. This CDR3 comprises 14 residues. Germline V gives CDR1 DFQATT, CDR2 SNEGSKA (reference sequence). The CDR3 reads CSVPGGVAKNIQYF. CDR3 coding DNA: TGCAGTGTTCCTGGGGGGGTAGCCAAAAACATTCAGTACTTC.

This clonotype has ten or more counts. This sequence joins TRBV2 and TRBJ2-7; D is ambiguous. This CDR3 is 13 amino acids long. From germline, CDR1 is SNHLY and CDR2 FYNNEI. The ends were cut back, 8 bases at V and 3 bases at J, with 14 bases in the middle. CDR3 amino acids: CASVIPELYEQYF. The CDR3 bases are TGTGCCAGCGTAATTCCGGAGCTCTACGAGCAGTACTTC.

Concerning this clonotype itself: As the CDR3 is not closed by the conserved phenylalanine or tryptophan, this likely results from a read error. V usage is TRBV7-2 and J usage is TRBJ1-1, with D unclear. V was shortened by 5 bases and J by 6 bases, with 19 bases between the two germline ends. Germline CDR1 and CDR2: SGHTA and FQGNSA. The CDR3 extends over 15 amino acids. CDR3 amino acids: CASSQGAHVYAEAFI. The CDR3 region has the DNA TGTGCCAGCAGCCAAGGCGCGCATGTGTACGCTGAAGCTTTCATT.

This clonotype was observed a handful of times. The V call is TRBV2, the J call TRBJ2-7; no clear D. V lost 3 bases to trimming and J lost 3 bases, with 12 bases between them. CDR1 SNHLY and CDR2 FYNNEI come from the germline V gene. The CDR3 length is 14 residues. CDR3 region: CASSDGLGYYEQYF. DNA for the CDR3: TGTGCCAGCAGTGATGGTCTGGGGTACTACGAGCAGTACTTC. Looking up the rest from reference TRBV2 and TRBJ2-7 gives the full variable domain: EPEVTQTPSHQVTQMGQEVILRCVPISNHLYFYWYRQILGQKVEFLVSFYNNEISEKSEIFDDQFSVERPDGSNFTLKIRSTKLEDSAMYFCASSDGLGYYEQYFGPGTRLTVT.

This clonotype came up many times. The chain recombines TRBV2 with TRBJ2-7, with D perhaps given as TRBD1 or TRBD2 (5 bases each). This CDR3 has 13 amino acids. V dropped 8 bases and J dropped 2 bases, with 13 bases sitting between them. Per the germline V gene, CDR1 is SNHLY and CDR2 is FYNNEI. The CDR3 sequence is CASWDGFTYEQYF. In DNA form, the CDR3 reads TGTGCCAGCTGGGACGGCTTCACCTACGAGCAGTACTTC.